A single sample gave rise to the 20 T cell receptor beta chains below, sequenced in a study of blood T cell repertoires in COVID-19. Profiled with immunoSEQ multiplex PCR; TCRdb holds only in-frame clones, not every one. The table includes approximately 260,000 clones, 70% to 90% detected once. Sequencing used peripheral blood. These receptor sequences come from a man aged 55-75 years who had recovered from COVID-19.

J is TRBJ2-1 and V is TRBV27; D is possibly TRBD1 (6 bases). The germline CDR1 and CDR2 sequences are MNHEY and SMNVEV (reference sequence). Trimming cost V 4 bases and J 8 bases, with 12 bases left between them. This CDR3 has 13 residues. The CDR3 sequence is CASSYHRAHEQFF. The CDR3 nucleotides read TGTGCCAGCAGTTACCACAGGGCCCATGAGCAGTTCTTC.

This rearrangement joins TRBV10-3 to TRBJ1-2; no firm D call. This CDR3 is 16 amino acids long. CDR1 ENHRY and CDR2 SYGVKD come from the germline V gene. Trimming took 1 base from V and 7 from J, leaving 19 bases between them. CDR3 DNA: TGTGCCATCAGTGAGTGGCCAGTGTCGCCCCCCCCTGGCTACACCTTC. It translates to CAISEWPVSPPPGYTF.

The chain joins TRBV6-1 to TRBJ2-7, with a weak D call TRBD1 (5 bases). V lost 0 bases to trimming and J lost 6 bases, with 15 bases between them. This CDR3 comprises 15 residues. Germline-derived CDR1 and CDR2 are MNHNS and SASEGT. CDR3 DNA sequence: TGTGCCAGCAGTGAAGCCCAGACAGCCGGGTCCGAGCAGTACTTC. This encodes CASSEAQTAGSEQYF.

The J gene is TRBJ1-1, the V gene TRBV5-1; no clear D. Trimming shortened V by 0 bases and J by 10 bases, and 19 bases separated the two germline ends. CDR1 is SGHRS, CDR2 YFSETQ, per germline. The CDR3 totals 15 residues. CDR3 sequence reads: CASSLVGGGMPGAFF. The CDR3 DNA sequence: TGCGCCAGCAGCTTGGTAGGTGGAGGGATGCCGGGAGCTTTCTTT.

This clone was counted a single time. The chain employs TRBV11-2 and TRBJ2-3; maybe TRBD2 (7 bases). CDR1 and CDR2 (germline): SGHAT, FQNNGV. This CDR3 region has 16 residues. V was pared by 1 base and J by 7 bases, with 18 bases between. The CDR3 nucleotides are TGTGCCAGCAGCTTAGTAGGGGGGTCTAGCGGATATACGCAGTATTTT. This translates into CASSLVGGSSGYTQYF. The complete variable domain, with remaining parts taken from reference TRBV11-2 and TRBJ2-3, reads EAGVAQSPRYKIIEKRQSVAFWCNPISGHATLYWYQQILGQGPKLLIQFQNNGVVDDSQLPKDRFSAERLKGVDSTLKIQPAKLEDSAVYLCASSLVGGSSGYTQYFGPGTRLTVL.

This chain links TRBV19 with TRBJ1-3, with D unclear. The CDR3 is made up of 15 amino acids. Trimming removed 3 bases at V and 0 bases at J, with 9 bases between. Germline CDR1 reads LNHDA; CDR2 reads SQIVND (reference sequence). CDR3 residues: CASSISVSSGNTIYF. The CDR3 DNA reads as TGTGCCAGTAGTATCTCGGTGAGCTCTGGAAACACCATATATTTT.

The chain employs TRBV28 and TRBJ2-7; 13 bases match TRBD2. The CDR3 spans 22 residues. Germline values: CDR1 MDHEN, CDR2 SYDVKM. J gave up 3 bases and V 2 bases, and 22 bases lay outside the gene matches. The DNA for the CDR3 is TGTGCCAGCAGTTTAACAGCTCCCCCGTCCTTGAAGGGACTAGCGGGGTACTACGAGCAGTACTTC. It translates to CASSLTAPPSLKGLAGYYEQYF. Filled out from reference TRBV28 and TRBJ2-7, the complete variable domain reads DVKVTQSSRYLVKRTGEKVFLECVQDMDHENMFWYRQDPGLGLRLIYFSYDVKMKEKGDIPEGYSVSREKKERFSLILESASTNQTSMYLCASSLTAPPSLKGLAGYYEQYFGPGTRLTVT.

The J gene is TRBJ1-4, the V gene TRBV4-1; D gene ambiguous. CDR3 length: 15 residues. Looked up from germline, CDR1 is MGHRA and CDR2 is YSYEKL. V was shortened by 0 bases and J by 4 bases, with 9 bases between the two germline ends. CDR3 region: CASSQDGLFNEKLFF. CDR3 DNA: TGCGCCAGCAGCCAAGACGGACTATTTAATGAAAAACTGTTTTTT.

The genes are TRBV6-5 and TRBJ1-1; TRBD1 is a possible D gene (6 bases). Trimming pared 6 bases from V and 0 bases from J, leaving 11 bases between. CDR3 length: 14 residues. Germline CDR1 reads MNHEY; CDR2 reads SVGAGI. CDR3 sequence reads: CASSRQALNTEAFF. The CDR3 DNA follows: TGTGCCAGCAGCAGACAGGCTCTGAACACTGAAGCTTTCTTT.

V and J are TRBV12-3 or TRBV12-4 and TRBJ2-5; D may be TRBD2 (6 bases). The CDR3 totals 12 residues. Trimming pared 7 bases from V and 3 bases from J, leaving 9 bases between. CDR3 loop: CASKTRKETQYF. The CDR3 nucleotides read TGTGCCAGCAAGACTAGAAAAGAGACCCAGTACTTC.

The chain uses TRBV18 and TRBJ2-5, with 8 bases aligning to TRBD2. Trimming at V came to 3 bases and at J to 2 bases, leaving 5 bases not matched to a gene. Germline CDR1 and CDR2: KGHSH and LQKENI. The CDR3 has 15 residues. CDR3 DNA: TGTGCCAGCTCACCCCTCGGCGGGGGGCAAGAGACCCAGTACTTC. It encodes CASSPLGGGQETQYF.

This clone has more than one count but fewer than ten. The V and J genes are TRBV5-1 and TRBJ2-7; TRBD1 matches 7 bases. Losses at the gene ends were 4 bases for V and 3 bases for J; bases not matched to a gene: 10. The CDR3 loop spans 15 amino acids. CDR1 and CDR2 (germline): SGHRS, YFSETQ. The DNA for the CDR3 is TGCGCCAGCAGCCCCACCCCGGGACAGCTCTACGAGCAGTACTTC. It yields the protein CASSPTPGQLYEQYF.

The V call is TRBV5-8, the J call TRBJ1-2; D might be TRBD1 (6 bases). Germline CDR1 is SGHTS and CDR2 is YDEGEE. The CDR3 sequence is 13 residues long. V lost 6 bases and J lost 6, with 15 bases in between. CDR3 nucleotide sequence: TGTGCCAGCACCCGAGGCAGGGGTCATGGCTACACCTTC. This codes for CASTRGRGHGYTF. The full variable domain, its missing parts supplied by reference TRBV5-8 and TRBJ1-2, is EAGVTQSPTHLIKTRGQQATLRCSPISGHTSVYWYQQALGLGLQFLLWYDEGEERNRGNFPPRFSGRQFPNYSSELNVNALELEDSALYLCASTRGRGHGYTFGSGTRLTVV.

V usage is TRBV28 and J usage is TRBJ1-6; no clear D gene. The CDR3 covers 14 residues. Looked up from germline, CDR1 is MDHEN and CDR2 is SYDVKM. V was shortened by 0 bases and J by 7 bases, with 7 bases between the two germline ends. The CDR3 sequence is CASSLWSQNSPLHF. In DNA, the CDR3 is TGTGCCAGCAGTTTATGGAGCCAAAATTCACCCCTCCACTTT.

V is TRBV5-6 and J is TRBJ1-1, with no clear D. Germline CDR1 is SGHDT and CDR2 is YYEEEE. This CDR3 comprises 13 residues. V shed 4 bases and J shed 5 bases, with 12 bases lying between them. CDR3 DNA sequence: TGTGCCAGCAGCCGAAGAGCGCGAACTGAAGCTTTCTTT. Residues: CASSRRARTEAFF.

The V call is TRBV28, the J call TRBJ1-1; TRBD1 matches at 7 bases. Germline values: CDR1 MDHEN, CDR2 SYDVKM. This CDR3 contains 15 residues. V was clipped by 6 bases and J by 0 bases; unmatched bases: 7. The CDR3 region is CASSPRTGLNTEAFF. In nucleotides, the CDR3 is TGTGCCAGCAGCCCCCGGACAGGCCTGAACACTGAAGCTTTCTTT.

The chain recombines TRBV6-1 with TRBJ1-5, with D uncertain. The length of the CDR3 is 14 residues. The V end lost 1 base, the J end lost 5 bases, and 9 bases lay between the germline ends. Germline loops: CDR1 MNHNS, CDR2 SASEGT. The CDR3 DNA sequence: TGTGCCAGCAGTGAAGGGGAGTGGTATCAGCCCCAGCATTTT. Encoded protein: CASSEGEWYQPQHF.

This clone was seen a few times. This chain links TRBV7-9 with TRBJ1-5; TRBD1 is a possible D gene (6 bases). Per germline, CDR1 SEHNR and CDR2 FQNEAQ (reference sequence). The V and J ends lost 5 bases and 6 bases respectively, with 14 bases between them. The CDR3 covers 14 residues. CDR3 sequence reads: CASSAGAGAQPQHF. The CDR3 coding sequence is TGTGCCAGCAGCGCCGGGGCGGGGGCTCAGCCCCAGCATTTT.

The chain's CDR3 is CASSLIGAPTEAFF. DNA of the CDR3: TGTGCCAGCAGCTTGATAGGGGCGCCCACTGAAGCTTTCTTT. The rearrangement uses TRBV5-4 and TRBJ1-1, with D maybe TRBD1 (5 bases). Trimming removed 1 base at V and 4 bases at J, with 11 bases between. CDR1 and CDR2 from the germline V gene are SGHNT and YYREEE (reference sequence). This CDR3 is built from 14 residues.

The chain employs TRBV7-9 and TRBJ2-1; 8 bases agree with TRBD1. Germline V gene sequence: CDR1 SEHNR, CDR2 FQNEAQ (reference sequence). Trimming removed 11 bases from V and 3 bases from J; junction bases left unmatched: 6. The CDR3 is made up of 13 amino acids. CDR3 region: CAVGQGFYNEQFF. The CDR3 DNA reads TGTGCCGTAGGACAGGGTTTCTACAATGAGCAGTTCTTC.